These 23 T cell receptor beta chains came from one sample sequenced in a study of T-cell reconstitution after alpha-beta-depleted transplantation in children. TCRbeta library preparation incorporated unique molecular identifiers. TCRdb independently ran MiXCR on the PCR reads; one entry per CDR3 protein. This sample has some 520,000 distinct CDR3 sequences, with about 33% found just once. The specimen comprised PBMCs from the stem cell graft donor, sampled from the stem cell graft. These receptors all come from a human donor who donated a stem cell graft to a child with aplastic anemia.

This clonotype came up a few times. The rearrangement links TRBV15 to TRBJ2-3; 8 nucleotides match TRBD1. With 3 bases clipped from V and 4 bases from J, the junction kept 12 bases outside the gene matches. Germline V lookup: CDR1 LNHNV, CDR2 YYDKDF (reference sequence). This CDR3 comprises 17 residues. DNA of the CDR3: TGTGCCACCAGCAGGGGGACAGGTCCCCTCGTTTCAGATACGCAGTATTTT. Its translation is CATSRGTGPLVSDTQYF.

This sequence joins TRBV12-3 or TRBV12-4 and TRBJ1-4; D is unresolved. This CDR3 has 13 amino acids. V shed 4 bases and J shed 8 bases, with 11 bases lying between them. CDR3 bases: TGTGCCAGCAGTTGGGCAGGCAGAGAAAAACTGTTTTTT. Translated: CASSWAGREKLFF.

The CDR3 DNA follows: TGTGCCAGCAGCGTAGATCCGGGACCGGCCAACGTCCTGACTTTC. Amino acids: CASSVDPGPANVLTF. V and J are TRBV9 and TRBJ2-6; either TRBD1 or TRBD2 may supply D (5 bases each). The CDR3 totals 15 residues. Germline values: CDR1 SGDLS, CDR2 YYNGEE. Deletions cut 0 bases from V and 6 bases from J, with 10 bases between.

This clonotype was counted a few times. For the CDR3, the DNA is TGCAGTGCCACCTGGAGGGAATCCGCTGGGGCCAACGTCCTGACTTTC. Translating it yields CSATWRESAGANVLTF. V usage is TRBV20-1 and J usage is TRBJ2-6, with D maybe TRBD2 (6 bases). The CDR3 totals 16 residues. Germline V gene data show CDR1 as DFQATT and CDR2 as SNEGSKA (reference sequence). Trimming took off 6 bases at V and 2 bases at J, with 17 bases between the two ends.

This chain links TRBV7-7 with TRBJ2-7, with TRBD2 matching 16 bases. J was trimmed by 5 bases and V by 5 bases; bases with no gene match: 6. Germline V gives CDR1 SSHAT, CDR2 FNYEAQ (reference sequence). CDR3 length equals 16 residues. The CDR3 region is CASSPGLAGGPDEQYV. CDR3 in DNA: TGTGCCAGCAGCCCGGGACTAGCGGGAGGGCCTGACGAGCAGTACGTC.

The rearrangement joins TRBV9 to TRBJ2-3, with 9 positions matching TRBD1. CDR1 is SGDLS, CDR2 YYNGEE, per germline. The CDR3 contains 18 residues. V lost 2 bases and J lost 4; bases outside the gene matches: 14. CDR3 sequence (DNA): TGTGCCAGCAGCGTCCACTTGGGACAGGGCAAGAGGGCAGATACGCAGTATTTT. It encodes CASSVHLGQGKRADTQYF.

The V call is TRBV11-2, the J call TRBJ2-1; D unresolved. Germline CDR1 and CDR2: SGHAT and FQNNGV. The CDR3 length is 13 residues. The V gene lost 5 bases and the J gene lost 4 bases, with 9 bases spanning the gap. The CDR3 DNA sequence: TGTGCCAGCAGCATGTGGTTTTACAATGAGCAGTTCTTC. Protein product: CASSMWFYNEQFF.

The chain recombines TRBV12-3 or TRBV12-4 with TRBJ2-1, with D uncertain. Trimming cost V 6 bases and J 9 bases, with 21 bases left between them. The length of the CDR3 is 15 residues. The CDR3 region has the DNA TGTGCCAGCAGCCCTACACCCTCCCAAGTGGGTGAGCAGTTCTTC. Translation: CASSPTPSQVGEQFF.

V is TRBV27 and J is TRBJ2-1; TRBD2 aligns across 9 bases. The V and J ends lost 4 bases and 9 bases, in that order; junction bases with no gene match: 10. The CDR3 totals 15 residues. Germline V CDR1 and CDR2: MNHEY, SMNVEV (reference sequence). CDR3 loop: CASSSISGGRGEQFF. The CDR3 DNA reads TGTGCCAGCAGTTCTATCTCTGGCGGGAGGGGTGAGCAGTTCTTC.

This chain uses TRBV20-1 with TRBJ1-1; no clear D. Looked up from germline, CDR1 is DFQATT and CDR2 is SNEGSKA (reference sequence). V lost 7 bases to trimming and J lost 6 bases, with 9 bases between them. The CDR3 spans 10 residues. The CDR3 region is CSVGEAEAFF. In nucleotides, the CDR3 is TGCAGTGTTGGGGAGGCTGAAGCTTTCTTT.

The chain employs TRBV29-1 and TRBJ2-6; D is undetermined. The germline CDR1 and CDR2 sequences are SQVTM and ANQGSEA. The CDR3 is 15 amino acids. V was pared by 6 bases and J by 0 bases, with 12 bases between. The CDR3 reads CSVPLVRSGANVLTF. The CDR3 DNA reads TGCAGCGTCCCCCTTGTCCGCTCTGGGGCCAACGTCCTGACTTTC. Together with reference TRBV29-1 and TRBJ2-6, the CDR3 gives the full variable domain: SAVISQKPSRDICQRGTSLTIQCQVDSQVTMMFWYRQQPGQSLTLIATANQGSEATYESGFVIDKFPISRPNLTFSTLTVSNMSPEDSSIYLCSVPLVRSGANVLTFGAGSRLTVL.

This clonotype occurred a few times. V usage is TRBV7-9 and J usage is TRBJ1-4; 7 nucleotides line up with TRBD1. Germline V gene data show CDR1 as SEHNR and CDR2 as FQNEAQ (reference sequence). There are 16 residues in the CDR3. Losses at the gene ends were 1 base for V and 2 bases for J; bases not matched to a gene: 4. CDR3 amino acids: CASSLDMTGTNEKLFF. CDR3 DNA sequence: TGTGCCAGCAGCTTAGACATGACAGGGACTAATGAAAAACTGTTTTTT.

The chain employs TRBV6-1 and TRBJ2-2; D is unresolved. V lost 6 bases and J 6 bases, leaving 17 bases between the germline ends. The CDR3 is 15 amino acids. CDR1 and CDR2 from the germline V gene are MNHNS and SASEGT. The CDR3 region is CASRATFGQAGELFF. CDR3 bases: TGTGCCAGCAGGGCCACATTCGGTCAAGCCGGGGAGCTGTTTTTT.

The chain joins TRBV10-3 to TRBJ2-4; no definite D call. V was pared by 0 bases and J by 0 bases, with 9 bases between. Germline CDR1 is ENHRY and CDR2 is SYGVKD. The CDR3 length is 16 residues. The CDR3 loop reads CAISESKLIAKNIQYF. In DNA form, the CDR3 reads TGTGCCATCAGTGAGTCTAAGCTGATAGCCAAAAACATTCAGTACTTC.

This rearrangement joins TRBV11-1 to TRBJ2-3; D uncertain. The CDR3 covers 13 residues. Per the germline V gene, CDR1 is SGHAT and CDR2 is FQDESV (reference sequence). V was pared by 2 bases and J by 6 bases, with 9 bases between. The CDR3 nucleotides are TGTGCCAGCAGCTTAAATCACGGGGATACGCAGTATTTT. Its translation: CASSLNHGDTQYF.

The chain employs TRBV6-1 and TRBJ2-2, with 9 bases that match TRBD2. The V segment lost 10 bases and the J segment 0 bases; nucleotides outside the gene matches: 3. Germline V lookup: CDR1 MNHNS, CDR2 SASEGT. This CDR3 comprises 14 residues. The CDR3 region is CATLAGANTGELFF. The CDR3 coding sequence is TGTGCCACCTTAGCGGGGGCGAACACCGGGGAGCTGTTTTTT.

The chain carries TRBV9 and TRBJ1-1; 7 bases line up with TRBD1. CDR1 is SGDLS and CDR2 is YYNGEE in the germline V gene. This CDR3 is built from 14 residues. With 1 base clipped from V and 3 bases from J, the junction kept 3 bases outside the gene matches. The CDR3 region has the DNA TGTGCCAGCAGCGTAAGAGACAGGGACACTGAAGCTTTCTTT. Translating it yields CASSVRDRDTEAFF.

The rearrangement links TRBV20-1 to TRBJ2-1; 7 bases agree with TRBD2. Trimming removed 3 bases from V and 4 bases from J; junction bases left unmatched: 3. Per the germline V gene, CDR1 is DFQATT and CDR2 is SNEGSKA (reference sequence). There are 13 residues in the CDR3. The CDR3, as DNA: TGCAGTGCTAGTGCGGGAGCTTACAATGAGCAGTTCTTC. It yields the protein CSASAGAYNEQFF.

This clonotype was detected a few times. This sequence joins TRBV20-1 and TRBJ1-1, with 7 nucleotides matching TRBD1. CDR1 and CDR2 (germline): DFQATT, SNEGSKA (reference sequence). The CDR3 loop spans 13 amino acids. V was pared by 5 bases and J by 7 bases, with 10 bases of the junction left unmatched. In DNA form, the CDR3 reads TGCAGTGCTCCAGGACAGGCCCCAGGTGAAGCTTTCTTT. Its translation is CSAPGQAPGEAFF.

The V gene is TRBV29-1, the J gene TRBJ2-3; D is uncertain. CDR1 is SQVTM and CDR2 is ANQGSEA in the germline V gene. This CDR3 is built from 12 residues. Trimming took off 8 bases at V and 2 bases at J, with 11 bases between the two ends. CDR3 protein: CSQLGNTDTQYF. CDR3 bases: TGCAGCCAATTGGGCAACACAGATACGCAGTATTTT.

This clonotype was observed a single time. The V call is TRBV7-3, the J call TRBJ2-3; D is possibly TRBD1 (5 bases). Trimming took off 3 bases at V and 6 bases at J, with 10 bases between the two ends. Germline V gives CDR1 SGHTA, CDR2 FQGTGA. The CDR3 covers 13 residues. CDR3 amino acids: CASSFRQSDTQYF. The CDR3 nucleotides are TGTGCCAGCAGCTTTCGACAGTCCGATACGCAGTATTTT. The variable domain in full, completed from reference TRBV7-3 and TRBJ2-3, reads GAGVSQTPSNKVTEKGKYVELRCDPISGHTALYWYRQSLGQGPEFLIYFQGTGAADDSGLPNDRFFAVRPEGSVSTLKIQRTERGDSAVYLCASSFRQSDTQYFGPGTRLTVL.

Only a few counts were recorded for this clonotype. The V gene is TRBV10-3, the J gene TRBJ2-1; 15 bases agree with TRBD2. Germline V gives CDR1 ENHRY, CDR2 SYGVKD. Trimming took 0 bases from V and 6 from J; bases not matched to a gene: 6. The CDR3 is made up of 18 amino acids. In DNA, the CDR3 is TGTGCCATCAGTGAGTCGGGCCAGGGACTAGCGGGAGGCAATGAGCAGTTCTTC. Amino acid sequence: CAISESGQGLAGGNEQFF.

The chain carries TRBV11-2 and TRBJ2-1, with TRBD2 identical over 11 bases. Germline values: CDR1 SGHAT, CDR2 FQNNGV. The CDR3 is 18 residues long. The V gene end was trimmed by 1 base and the J gene end by 8 bases; junction bases not matched to a gene: 13. CDR3 DNA: TGTGCCAGCAGCTTAGGGTTAGATGGTAGCGGGAGGGCCTATGAGCAGTTCTTC. Its protein product is CASSLGLDGSGRAYEQFF.